The 24 T cell receptor beta chains in this list originate from one sample, sequenced in a study of shared clonotypes between healthy human individuals. Method: immunoSEQ multiplex PCR; TCRdb's copy keeps in-frame clones and lacks some. The table lists approximately 2.3 million clones, approximately 93% of them singletons. Sample: naive CD4+ T cells from PBMCs. Subset denoted: CD45RA+ positively selected. All receptors come from a man between 18 and 29 years old in good health. Some clones in this sample may be carry-over from other donors' samples.

The chain has TRBV15 and TRBJ1-1, with D possibly TRBD1 on 5 matching bases. V was trimmed by 0 bases and J by 8 bases, leaving 13 bases between them. The CDR3 is made up of 14 amino acids. Germline assignment: CDR1 LNHNV and CDR2 YYDKDF (reference sequence). The CDR3 DNA reads TGTGCCACCAGCAGAGATCCGCCGGGGGAGGAAGCTTTCTTT. Its protein product is CATSRDPPGEEAFF.

The V and J genes are TRBV7-2 and TRBJ2-1, with 7 nucleotides matching TRBD1. J lost 9 bases, V lost 4 bases, and 3 bases had no gene match. The CDR3 contains 12 residues. Germline V gene sequence: CDR1 SGHTA, CDR2 FQGNSA. This chain's CDR3 is CASSYTGVEQFF. The CDR3 coding sequence is TGTGCCAGCAGCTACACAGGGGTTGAGCAGTTCTTC.

This chain links TRBV27 with TRBJ2-1, with D perhaps TRBD1 (5 bases). Trimming removed 7 bases at V and 0 bases at J, with 19 bases between. CDR1 is MNHEY, CDR2 SMNVEV, per germline (reference sequence). The CDR3 covers 17 residues. The CDR3 DNA sequence: TGTGCCAGCACTTACCTGGGGCCCCCGAGCTCCTACAATGAGCAGTTCTTC. It specifies CASTYLGPPSSYNEQFF.

Details on this clone: Other nucleotide sequences in the sample specify the same CDR3. V usage is TRBV4-2 and J usage is TRBJ1-5; D unclear. The CDR3 consists of 12 residues. Trimming took off 0 bases at V and 7 bases at J, with 4 bases between the two ends. Germline V CDR1 and CDR2: LGHNA, YNFKEQ. CDR3 residues: CASSQEGQPQHF. CDR3 nucleotides: TGTGCCAGCAGCCAAGAGGGGCAGCCCCAGCATTTT.

The rearrangement links TRBV7-6 to TRBJ1-2, with D hard to call. In germline, CDR1 is SGHVS, CDR2 FNYEAQ. Trimming shortened V by 5 bases and J by 4 bases, and 11 bases separated the two germline ends. This CDR3 is 13 amino acids long. The CDR3 bases are TGTGCCAGCAGCGAAGGGTACGGCTATGGCTACACCTTC. Translated, it gives CASSEGYGYGYTF.

The V call is TRBV19, the J call TRBJ2-3; D gene ambiguous. The V gene's germline CDR1 is LNHDA and CDR2 SQIVND (reference sequence). This CDR3 spans 15 amino acids. Trimming pared 0 bases from V and 10 bases from J, leaving 17 bases between. The CDR3 sequence is CASSIDPGRSHAQYF. The CDR3 DNA follows: TGTGCCAGTAGTATAGACCCCGGACGGAGTCATGCGCAGTATTTT.

The CDR3 sequence: CASRGGGSTDTQYF. CDR3 DNA: TGTGCCAGCAGGGGGGGCGGAAGCACAGATACGCAGTATTTT. The V gene is TRBV2, the J gene TRBJ2-3, with D possibly called TRBD1 or TRBD2 (6 bases each). The CDR3 is 14 amino acids. The V end lost 6 bases, the J end lost 0 bases, and 10 bases lay between the germline ends. In germline, CDR1 is SNHLY, CDR2 FYNNEI. The full variable domain, in which reference TRBV2 and TRBJ2-3 provide the parts outside the CDR3, is EPEVTQTPSHQVTQMGQEVILRCVPISNHLYFYWYRQILGQKVEFLVSFYNNEISEKSEIFDDQFSVERPDGSNFTLKIRSTKLEDSAMYFCASRGGGSTDTQYFGPGTRLTVL.

As to this clone: Other DNA sequences in this sample translate to the same CDR3. The chain links TRBV5-1 to TRBJ2-5; D might be TRBD1 (5 bases). CDR1 is SGHRS and CDR2 is YFSETQ in the germline V gene. V dropped 0 bases and J dropped 2 bases, with 8 bases sitting between them. The CDR3 sequence is 14 residues long. CDR3 sequence: CASSLEAGQETQYF. As DNA, the CDR3 is TGCGCCAGCAGCTTGGAGGCAGGGCAAGAGACCCAGTACTTC.

With regard to this clone: This same CDR3 is encoded by further DNA sequences in the sample. The CDR3 reads CASSQGTGPYEQYF. The CDR3 region has the DNA TGCGCCAGCAGCCAAGGTACAGGGCCCTACGAGCAGTACTTC. The chain couples TRBV4-1 to TRBJ2-7; D is perhaps TRBD1 (6 bases). V was clipped by 1 base and J by 2 bases, with 9 bases between them. There are 14 residues in the CDR3. Germline-derived CDR1 and CDR2 are MGHRA and YSYEKL.

The J gene is TRBJ2-7, the V gene TRBV28; TRBD1 or TRBD2 may be the D gene (5 bases each). CDR3 length: 12 residues. Trimming removed 6 bases from V and 5 bases from J, with 11 bases in between. The V gene's germline CDR1 is MDHEN and CDR2 SYDVKM. This CDR3 reads CASSPLGDEQYF. The CDR3, as DNA: TGTGCCAGCAGCCCCTTGGGGGACGAGCAGTACTTC.

The chain links TRBV10-3 to TRBJ2-2, with TRBD2 matching over 14 bases. CDR3 length: 15 residues. V lost 8 bases to trimming and J lost 7 bases; unmatched junction nucleotides: 6. Per the germline V gene, CDR1 is ENHRY and CDR2 is SYGVKD. The DNA of the CDR3 is TGTGCCATCCTCGGGACTAGCGGGAGCAGCGGGGAGCTGTTTTTT. Protein product: CAILGTSGSSGELFF.

V and J are TRBV11-2 and TRBJ2-2; D is undetermined. In germline, CDR1 is SGHAT, CDR2 FQNNGV. The V gene lost 3 bases and the J gene lost 2 bases, with 10 bases spanning the gap. This CDR3 region has 15 residues. This CDR3 reads CASSFLGSNTGELFF. The CDR3 DNA sequence: TGTGCCAGCAGCTTTCTAGGCAGCAACACCGGGGAGCTGTTTTTT.

A few counts support this clone. This chain connects TRBV15 to TRBJ2-4; 7 bases line up with TRBD1. The germline CDR1 and CDR2 sequences are LNHNV and YYDKDF (reference sequence). The CDR3 is made up of 14 amino acids. After removal of 1 base from V and 8 bases from J, the junction contained 5 bases not matched to a gene. CDR3 sequence: CATSRGEGAYIQYF. CDR3 sequence (DNA): TGTGCCACCAGCAGAGGAGAGGGGGCATACATTCAGTACTTC.

This chain connects TRBV29-1 to TRBJ2-5; unclear D gene. V lost 6 bases to trimming and J lost 7 bases, with 18 bases between them. Germline V gene sequence: CDR1 SQVTM, CDR2 ANQGSEA. The CDR3 is 13 amino acids. The CDR3 DNA reads as TGCAGCGTGAAGGGAAGGCTGGGTGGGACCCAGTACTTC. Protein product: CSVKGRLGGTQYF.

The chain links TRBV11-1 to TRBJ2-7, with D hard to call. CDR1 and CDR2 from the germline V gene are SGHAT and FQDESV (reference sequence). This CDR3 region has 14 residues. V gave up 5 bases and J gave up 4 bases, with 15 bases separating them. Written as DNA, the CDR3 is TGTGCCAGCAGCCTCTTTCTACGACCGTACGAGCAGTACTTC. Residues: CASSLFLRPYEQYF.

The chain couples TRBV5-6 to TRBJ2-7; 9 bases match TRBD1. Germline V lookup: CDR1 SGHDT, CDR2 YYEEEE. The J segment lost 5 bases and the V segment lost 1 base, leaving 7 bases of the junction unmatched. CDR3 length: 15 amino acids. The CDR3 here is CASSLPNTGGDEQYF. CDR3 nucleotides: TGTGCCAGCAGCTTGCCCAATACAGGGGGCGACGAGCAGTACTTC.

CDR3 sequence: CASSFLDWNTGELFF. As DNA, the CDR3 is TGTGCCAGCAGTTTTTTGGACTGGAACACCGGGGAGCTGTTTTTT. The rearrangement joins TRBV27 to TRBJ2-2; D is possibly TRBD2 (5 bases). Germline loops: CDR1 MNHEY, CDR2 SMNVEV (reference sequence). CDR3 size: 15 residues. V lost 3 bases and J 1 base, leaving 9 bases between the germline ends.

J is TRBJ2-7 and V is TRBV7-2; 7 bases are a match to TRBD2. The CDR3 is 14 amino acids. Germline V lookup: CDR1 SGHTA, CDR2 FQGNSA. V gave up 1 base and J gave up 6 bases; unmatched junction bases: 6. The CDR3 sequence is CASSLGVGRVEQYF. The CDR3, as DNA: TGTGCCAGCAGCTTAGGGGTAGGGAGGGTCGAGCAGTACTTC. Together with reference TRBV7-2 and TRBJ2-7, the CDR3 gives the full variable domain: GAGVSQSPSNKVTEKGKDVELRCDPISGHTALYWYRQSLGQGLEFLIYFQGNSAPDKSGLPSDRFSAERTGGSVSTLTIQRTQQEDSAVYLCASSLGVGRVEQYFGPGTRLTVT.

The J gene is TRBJ2-7, the V gene TRBV1. TRBV1 is given as a pseudogene. This CDR3 is 15 amino acids long. The CDR3 sequence is CTSSPGQTRGNEQYF. The CDR3 nucleotides are TGCACCAGCAGCCCTGGACAGACCCGGGGGAACGAGCAGTACTTC.

This chain connects TRBV7-2 to TRBJ1-5; D is uncertain. The V gene lost 5 bases and the J gene lost 7 bases, with 12 bases spanning the gap. The germline CDR1 and CDR2 sequences are SGHTA and FQGNSA. The CDR3 runs 13 residues. The CDR3 loop is CASSSRGDQPQHF. The CDR3 DNA is TGTGCCAGCAGCAGCAGAGGCGACCAGCCCCAGCATTTT.

J is TRBJ2-7 and V is TRBV6-4; D might be TRBD2 (5 bases). Trimming pared 7 bases from V and 4 bases from J, leaving 20 bases between. Germline assignment: CDR1 MRHNA and CDR2 SNTAGT. The CDR3 spans 15 residues. CDR3 sequence (DNA): TGTGCCAGCATCTCCGGGAATCTTTCCCCTTACGAGCAGTACTTC. Protein sequence: CASISGNLSPYEQYF.

This clone is a singleton in its sample. The rearrangement uses TRBV6-5 and TRBJ2-1; 9 positions agree with TRBD1. The length of the CDR3 is 14 residues. The germline CDR1 and CDR2 sequences are MNHEY and SVGAGI. The V gene end was trimmed by 7 bases and the J gene end by 6 bases; junction bases not matched to a gene: 7. Here the CDR3 reads CASTRQGVINEQFF. DNA for the CDR3: TGTGCCAGCACCCGACAGGGGGTTATCAATGAGCAGTTCTTC.

The genes are TRBV28 and TRBJ2-7; no clear D gene. The CDR3 totals 12 residues. Trimming took 6 bases from V and 4 from J, leaving 10 bases between them. Germline-derived CDR1 and CDR2 are MDHEN and SYDVKM. CDR3 region: CASSPQWYEQYF. The CDR3 coding sequence is TGTGCCAGCAGCCCCCAATGGTACGAGCAGTACTTC.

The chain uses TRBV28 and TRBJ1-2; TRBD1 agrees at 9 bases. The germline gives CDR1 MDHEN, CDR2 SYDVKM. The CDR3 is 16 amino acids. V was clipped by 5 bases and J by 4 bases; unmatched bases: 11. The CDR3 is CASSTKTGGGFYGYTF. The CDR3 bases are TGTGCCAGCAGTACTAAAACAGGGGGCGGTTTCTATGGCTACACCTTC.